This record covers a single T cell receptor (beta chain). Its antigen is still unknown. The same CDR3 is also encoded by other DNA sequences in this sample. This specimen comes from a study of shared clonotypes between healthy human individuals. Overall study results and limits: A handful of donors shared roughly 5% of their naive CD4 clonotypes.

Only in-frame clones appear in the TCRdb table, and some are missing; sequencing was by immunoSEQ multiplex PCR. The sample contains approximately 2.1 million clones, approximately 95% of which appear only once. CDR1 and CDR2 (germline): SGHTA, FQGTGA. The CDR3 sequence is 14 residues long. The V and J ends lost 4 bases and 0 bases respectively, with 6 bases between them. This rearrangement joins TRBV7-3 to TRBJ2-2; maybe TRBD2 (5 bases). The sequence was collected from a man aged 18 to 29 in good health. Some clones in this sample may be carry-over from other donors' samples. Sequencing used naive CD4+ T cells from PBMCs. Subset defined: CD45RA+ positively selected. The CDR3 bases are TGTGCCAGCAGCTCGGGGACGAACACCGGGGAGCTGTTTTTT. Amino acids: CASSSGTNTGELFF.